One and the same sample provided the 18 T cell receptor beta chains below, sequenced in a study of OX40 agonist ivuxolimab in advanced cancers. This table comes from immunoSEQ multiplex PCR, and its TCRdb copy is limited to in-frame clones, with some not included. Of roughly 80,000 clones in the sample, approximately 83% were seen once. This specimen consisted of CD4+ or CD8+ T cells sorted from blood, obtained in a trial of the OX40 agonist ivuxolimab. Receptors originate from an adult with an advanced solid tumor such as melanoma, head and neck, liver or kidney cancer.

The chain couples TRBV4-1 to TRBJ1-2, with 8 bases aligning to TRBD1. Germline V CDR1 and CDR2: MGHRA, YSYEKL. The trim removed 2 bases at V and 7 bases at J, leaving 9 bases unmatched. The CDR3 contains 15 residues. CDR3 sequence: CASSQTGQETSGYTF. The CDR3, as DNA: TGCGCCAGCAGCCAAACGGGACAGGAGACGAGTGGCTACACCTTC.

The chain employs TRBV27 and TRBJ1-3, with 7 bases identical to TRBD1. CDR1 MNHEY and CDR2 SMNVEV come from the germline V gene (reference sequence). Germline trimming cut 5 bases from V and 0 bases from J; bases unmatched to any gene: 7. There are 16 residues in the CDR3. CDR3 protein: CASSPWTGVSGNTIYF. CDR3 DNA sequence: TGTGCCAGCAGTCCCTGGACAGGCGTCTCTGGAAACACCATATATTTT.

V and J are TRBV6-1 and TRBJ2-5, with D tentatively TRBD1 (6 bases). The DNA end is a closer match to TRBJ2-7, so the J assignment may be wrong. This CDR3 has 15 amino acids. Germline lookup yields CDR1 MNHNS and CDR2 SASEGT. Here the CDR3 DNA reads TGTGCCAGCAGTGAAGTTGCAGGGGCCTCCTACGAGCAGTACTTC. Its translation: CASSEVAGASYEQYF.

Details on this clone: Other DNA sequences in the same sample also yield this CDR3. The chain recombines TRBV4-3 with TRBJ2-1; D not certain. With 0 bases removed from V and 4 bases from J, the gap between germline ends came to 7 bases. The CDR3 sequence is 14 residues long. Germline V gives CDR1 LGHNA, CDR2 YSLEER. CDR3 sequence: CASSQDYSYNEQFF. CDR3 sequence (DNA): TGCGCCAGCAGCCAAGATTATTCATACAATGAGCAGTTCTTC.

The J gene is TRBJ2-3, the V gene TRBV5-6, with D uncertain. Germline values: CDR1 SGHDT, CDR2 YYEEEE. The CDR3 consists of 15 residues. The V and J ends lost 2 bases and 2 bases respectively, with 12 bases between them. The CDR3 sequence is CASSFRQTPTDTQYF. The CDR3, as DNA: TGTGCCAGCAGCTTCCGGCAGACCCCCACAGATACGCAGTATTTT.

This clone has only one observation. The chain joins TRBV6-1 to TRBJ2-7; TRBD2 matches at 8 bases. Germline values: CDR1 MNHNS, CDR2 SASEGT. The CDR3 totals 14 residues. Trimming took 5 bases from V and 3 from J; bases not matched to a gene: 6. In nucleotides, the CDR3 is TGTGCCAGCAGTCCCAGCGGGGGCGGCTACGAGCAGTACTTC. Translated, it gives CASSPSGGGYEQYF.

This chain links TRBV7-2 with TRBJ2-2, with 11 bases that match TRBD1. The CDR3 runs to 17 residues. With V trimmed by 0 bases and J by 2 bases, 2 bases remained unmatched. CDR1 SGHTA and CDR2 FQGNSA come from the germline V gene. CDR3 loop: CASSLAGTGGNTGELFF. CDR3 sequence (DNA): TGTGCCAGCAGCTTAGCGGGGACAGGGGGTAACACCGGGGAGCTGTTTTTT.

V is TRBV18 and J is TRBJ1-4, with D possibly matching TRBD1 (6 bases). The germline V gene encodes CDR1 KGHSH and CDR2 LQKENI. This CDR3 comprises 13 residues. The V gene lost 7 bases and the J gene lost 2 bases, with 8 bases spanning the gap. CDR3 DNA sequence: TGTGCCAGCTGTCAGGGGACTAATGAAAAACTGTTTTTT. Translated: CASCQGTNEKLFF.

The genes are TRBV28 and TRBJ1-3, with unresolved D. Trimming shortened V by 4 bases and J by 1 base, and 17 bases separated the two germline ends. Germline CDR1 MDHEN, CDR2 SYDVKM. This CDR3 spans 17 amino acids. This CDR3 reads CASSSFSRAFSGNTIYF. In DNA, the CDR3 is TGTGCCAGCAGTTCTTTTTCCCGGGCGTTTTCTGGAAACACCATATATTTT.

The chain links TRBV20-1 to TRBJ2-5; no clear D. There are 10 residues in the CDR3. The V end was cut by 5 bases, the J end by 5 bases, with 6 bases between. Looked up from germline, CDR1 is DFQATT and CDR2 is SNEGSKA (reference sequence). CDR3 sequence: CSAVDETQYF. CDR3 DNA: TGCAGTGCTGTCGATGAGACCCAGTACTTC.

This rearrangement joins TRBV2 to TRBJ2-1; D unclear. This CDR3 contains 13 residues. V lost 6 bases to trimming and J lost 6 bases, with 12 bases between them. CDR1 and CDR2 from the germline V gene are SNHLY and FYNNEI. The CDR3 loop reads CASRVRRFNEQFF. The CDR3 DNA reads as TGTGCCAGCAGAGTCAGGCGGTTCAATGAGCAGTTCTTC.

This clone was counted a single time. The chain has TRBV6-5 and TRBJ1-1, with D uncertain. Looked up from germline, CDR1 is MNHEY and CDR2 is SVGAGI. Trimming stripped 5 bases from V and 5 bases from J, with 3 bases between. The length of the CDR3 is 10 residues. Here the CDR3 reads CASSRTEAFF. Here the CDR3 DNA reads TGTGCCAGCAGTAGAACTGAAGCTTTCTTT.

The chain joins TRBV4-2 to TRBJ1-5; TRBD1 matches at 9 bases. The CDR3 consists of 15 residues. J gave up 5 bases and V 3 bases, and 5 bases lay outside the gene matches. Germline V gives CDR1 LGHNA, CDR2 YNFKEQ. The CDR3 DNA follows: TGTGCCAGCAGCCAGGCCGGACAGGGGCATCAGCCCCAGCATTTT. Translation gives CASSQAGQGHQPQHF.

The J gene is TRBJ2-7, the V gene TRBV5-4, with TRBD1 as a possible D gene (5 bases). The CDR3 sequence is 12 residues long. Per the germline V gene, CDR1 is SGHNT and CDR2 is YYREEE (reference sequence). Trimming removed 0 bases at V and 5 bases at J, with 6 bases between. This CDR3 is CASSLGRDEQYF. The CDR3 coding sequence is TGTGCCAGCAGCTTGGGCAGGGACGAGCAGTACTTC. The whole variable domain, filled in from reference TRBV5-4 and TRBJ2-7, reads ETGVTQSPTHLIKTRGQQVTLRCSSQSGHNTVSWYQQALGQGPQFIFQYYREEENGRGNFPPRFSGLQFPNYSSELNVNALELDDSALYLCASSLGRDEQYFGPGTRLTVT.

The chain carries TRBV14 and TRBJ2-2; perhaps TRBD2 as D (5 bases). V was clipped by 2 bases and J by 7 bases, with 17 bases between them. The length of the CDR3 is 16 residues. CDR1 SGHDN and CDR2 FVKESK come from the germline V gene. CDR3 amino acids: CASSQIHSAGGGELFF. Written as DNA, the CDR3 is TGTGCCAGCAGCCAAATCCACTCCGCGGGCGGCGGGGAGCTGTTTTTT.

V usage is TRBV14 and J usage is TRBJ2-7; D is ambiguous. Trimming stripped 2 bases from V and 3 bases from J, with 2 bases between. The CDR3 loop spans 11 amino acids. Germline assignment: CDR1 SGHDN and CDR2 FVKESK. In DNA form, the CDR3 reads TGTGCCAGCAGCCAATTCTACGAGCAGTACTTC. Amino acid sequence: CASSQFYEQYF.

This chain links TRBV6-5 with TRBJ1-1; 7 bases agree with TRBD1. This CDR3 region has 16 residues. Germline lookup yields CDR1 MNHEY and CDR2 SVGAGI. J lost 3 bases, V lost 2 bases, and 9 bases had no gene match. CDR3 nucleotide sequence: TGTGCCAGCAGTTACCTAGGCAGGGGGGAATACACTGAAGCTTTCTTT. Residues: CASSYLGRGEYTEAFF.

This clone was picked up one time. This chain connects TRBV29-1 to TRBJ1-2, with D uncertain. The CDR3 is 12 residues long. V shed 7 bases and J shed 6 bases, with 15 bases lying between them. Germline-derived CDR1 and CDR2 are SQVTM and ANQGSEA. The CDR3 region has the DNA TGCAGCGCCGGGAGTCAGCTGAATGGCTACACCTTC. Amino acids: CSAGSQLNGYTF.